What follows is one T cell receptor beta chain and its context. As yet, its antigen is unknown. V dropped 5 bases and J dropped 2; count of bases not matched to a gene: 6. The CDR3 is 15 residues long. Germline V CDR1 and CDR2: SEHNR, FQNEAQ (reference sequence). The data were taken from a study of cytomegalovirus exposure and HLA in healthy donors. Whole-study results and caveats: Cytomegalovirus association was assigned to over 150 TCR beta chains. Upon later analysis, TCR association rates were observed to vary by HLA locus, being highest for DRB1 and lowest for HLA-C. Among the most significant clusters, several appeared linked to common viral pathogens in a later analysis.

60 Vbeta and 13 Jbeta primers were used in PCR. Produced via immunoSEQ multiplex PCR; TCRdb's table is partial and in-frame only. Of fewer than 90,000 clones detected, approximately 76% appear once; the ten largest clones hold around 10%. The chain joins TRBV7-9 to TRBJ1-5; 7 bases line up with TRBD1. Sequencing was carried out using PBMCs. This TCR was recovered from a man aged 30-40 years in good health and CMV-seropositive. The CDR3 is CASSDRGQGNQPQHF. As DNA, the CDR3 is TGTGCCAGCAGCGACAGAGGACAGGGCAATCAGCCCCAGCATTTT.